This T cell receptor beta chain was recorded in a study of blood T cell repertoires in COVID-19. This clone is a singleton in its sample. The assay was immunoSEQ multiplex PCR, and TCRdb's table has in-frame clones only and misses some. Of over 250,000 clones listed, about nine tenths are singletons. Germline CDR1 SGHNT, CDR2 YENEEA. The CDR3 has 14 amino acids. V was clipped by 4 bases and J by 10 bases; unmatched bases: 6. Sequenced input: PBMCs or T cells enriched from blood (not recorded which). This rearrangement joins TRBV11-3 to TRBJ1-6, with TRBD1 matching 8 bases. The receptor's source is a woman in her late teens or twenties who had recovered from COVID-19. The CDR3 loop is CASSSGGGGSPLHF. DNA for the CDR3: TGTGCCAGCAGCTCAGGGGGCGGAGGGTCACCCCTCCACTTT. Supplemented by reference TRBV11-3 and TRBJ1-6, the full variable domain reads EAGVVQSPRYKIIEKKQPVAFWCNPISGHNTLYWYLQNLGQGPELLIRYENEEAVDDSQLPKDRFSAERLKGVDSTLKIQPAELGDSAVYLCASSSGGGGSPLHFGNGTRLTVT.